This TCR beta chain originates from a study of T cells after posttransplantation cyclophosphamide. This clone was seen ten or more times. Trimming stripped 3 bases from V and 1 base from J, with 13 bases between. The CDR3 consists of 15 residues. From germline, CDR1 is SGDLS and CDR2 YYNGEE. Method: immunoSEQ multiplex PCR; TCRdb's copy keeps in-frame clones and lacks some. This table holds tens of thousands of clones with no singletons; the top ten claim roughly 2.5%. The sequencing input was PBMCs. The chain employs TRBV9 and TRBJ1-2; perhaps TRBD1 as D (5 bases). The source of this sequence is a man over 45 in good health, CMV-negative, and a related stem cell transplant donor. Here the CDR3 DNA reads TGTGCCAGCAGCGGAAAGACAGCACGTAACTATGGCTACACCTTC. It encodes CASSGKTARNYGYTF.